This T cell receptor beta chain was retrieved from a study of cytomegalovirus exposure and HLA in healthy donors. Whole-study findings and limits: An assumption of roughly uniform sequencing depth across donors underlay the presence/absence analyses.

As to this clone: The antigen is unknown.

PCR used 60 Vbeta primers and 13 Jbeta primers. Sequenced by immunoSEQ multiplex PCR; TCRdb stores in-frame clones only, minus some. The data show 80,000 or so clones, with roughly two thirds seen just once and less than 8% held by the top ten. The CDR3 loop spans 17 amino acids. Germline V CDR1 and CDR2: MNHEY, SMNVEV (reference sequence). Trimming took 6 bases from V and 0 from J; bases not matched to a gene: 9. The receptor was derived from a woman aged 45-60 years in good health and CMV-seropositive. This chain links TRBV27 with TRBJ1-4; 8 bases match TRBD1. The sample taken for sequencing was PBMCs. The CDR3 loop is CASSSRTGYATNEKLFF. The DNA for the CDR3 is TGTGCCAGCAGCTCACGGACAGGGTATGCAACTAATGAAAAACTGTTTTTT.